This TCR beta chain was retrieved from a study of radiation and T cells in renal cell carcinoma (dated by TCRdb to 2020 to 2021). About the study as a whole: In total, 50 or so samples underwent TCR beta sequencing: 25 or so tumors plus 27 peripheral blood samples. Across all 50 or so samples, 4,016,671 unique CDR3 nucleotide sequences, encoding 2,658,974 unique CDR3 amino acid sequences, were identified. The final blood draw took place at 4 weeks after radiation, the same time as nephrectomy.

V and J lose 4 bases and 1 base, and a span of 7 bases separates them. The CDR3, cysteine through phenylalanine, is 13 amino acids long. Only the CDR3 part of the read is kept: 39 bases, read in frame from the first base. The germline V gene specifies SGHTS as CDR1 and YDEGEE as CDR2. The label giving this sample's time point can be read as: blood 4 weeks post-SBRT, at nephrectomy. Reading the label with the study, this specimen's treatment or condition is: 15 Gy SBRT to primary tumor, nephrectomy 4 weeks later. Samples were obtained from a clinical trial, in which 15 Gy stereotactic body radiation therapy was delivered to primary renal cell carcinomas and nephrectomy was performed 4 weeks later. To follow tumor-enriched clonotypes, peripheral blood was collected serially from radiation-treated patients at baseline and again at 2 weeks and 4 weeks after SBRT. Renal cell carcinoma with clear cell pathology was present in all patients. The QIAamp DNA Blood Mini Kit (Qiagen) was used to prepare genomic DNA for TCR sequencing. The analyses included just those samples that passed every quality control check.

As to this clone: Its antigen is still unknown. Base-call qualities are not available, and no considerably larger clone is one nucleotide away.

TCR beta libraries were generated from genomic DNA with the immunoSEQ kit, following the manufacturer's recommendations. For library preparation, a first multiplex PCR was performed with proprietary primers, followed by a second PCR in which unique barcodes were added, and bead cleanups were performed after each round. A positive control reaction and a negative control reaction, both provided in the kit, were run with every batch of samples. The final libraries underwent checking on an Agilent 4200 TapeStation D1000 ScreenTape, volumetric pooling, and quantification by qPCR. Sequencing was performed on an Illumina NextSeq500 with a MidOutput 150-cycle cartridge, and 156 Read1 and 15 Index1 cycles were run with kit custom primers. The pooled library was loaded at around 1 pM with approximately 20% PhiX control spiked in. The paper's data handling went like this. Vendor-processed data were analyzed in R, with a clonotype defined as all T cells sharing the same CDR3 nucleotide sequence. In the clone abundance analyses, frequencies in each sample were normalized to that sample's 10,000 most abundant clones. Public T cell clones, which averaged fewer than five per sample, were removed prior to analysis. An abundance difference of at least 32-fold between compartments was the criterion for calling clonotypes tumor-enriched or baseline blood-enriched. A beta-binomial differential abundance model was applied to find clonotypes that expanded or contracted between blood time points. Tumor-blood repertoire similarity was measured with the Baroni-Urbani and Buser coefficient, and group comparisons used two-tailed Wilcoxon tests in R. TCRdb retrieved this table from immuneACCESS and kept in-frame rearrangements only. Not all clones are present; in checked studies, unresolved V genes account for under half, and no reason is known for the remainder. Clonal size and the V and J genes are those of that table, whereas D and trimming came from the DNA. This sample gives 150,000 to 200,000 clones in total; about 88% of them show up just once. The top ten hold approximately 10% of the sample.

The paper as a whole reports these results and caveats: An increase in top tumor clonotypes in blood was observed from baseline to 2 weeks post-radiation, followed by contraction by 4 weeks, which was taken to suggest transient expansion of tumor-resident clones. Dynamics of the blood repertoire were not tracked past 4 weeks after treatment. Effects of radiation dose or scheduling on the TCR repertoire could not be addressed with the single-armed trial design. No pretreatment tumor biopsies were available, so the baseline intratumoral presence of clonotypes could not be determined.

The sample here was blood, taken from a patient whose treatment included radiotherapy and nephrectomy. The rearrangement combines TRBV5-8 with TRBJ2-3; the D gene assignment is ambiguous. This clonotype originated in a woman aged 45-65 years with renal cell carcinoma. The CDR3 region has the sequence CASSTTGTDTQYF. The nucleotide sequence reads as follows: TGTGCCAGCAGCACGACCGGCACAGATACGCAGTATTTT.